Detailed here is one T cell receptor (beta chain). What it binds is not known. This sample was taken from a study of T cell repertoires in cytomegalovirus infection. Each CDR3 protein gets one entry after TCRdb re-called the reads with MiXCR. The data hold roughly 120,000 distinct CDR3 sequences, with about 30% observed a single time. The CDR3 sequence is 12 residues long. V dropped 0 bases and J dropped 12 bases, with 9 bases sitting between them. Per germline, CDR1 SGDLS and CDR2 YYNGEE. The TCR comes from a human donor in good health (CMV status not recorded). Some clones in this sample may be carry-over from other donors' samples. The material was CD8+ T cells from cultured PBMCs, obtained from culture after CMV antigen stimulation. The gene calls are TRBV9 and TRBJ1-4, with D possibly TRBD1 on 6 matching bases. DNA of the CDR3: TGTGCCAGCAGCGTAGAGGGGGGCGAACTGTTTTTT. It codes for CASSVEGGELFF. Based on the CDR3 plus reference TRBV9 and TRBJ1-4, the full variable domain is DSGVTQTPKHLITATGQRVTLRCSPRSGDLSVYWYQQSLDQGLQFLIQYYNGEERAKGNILERFSAQQFPDLHSELNLSSLELGDSALYFCASSVEGGELFFGSGTQLSVL.